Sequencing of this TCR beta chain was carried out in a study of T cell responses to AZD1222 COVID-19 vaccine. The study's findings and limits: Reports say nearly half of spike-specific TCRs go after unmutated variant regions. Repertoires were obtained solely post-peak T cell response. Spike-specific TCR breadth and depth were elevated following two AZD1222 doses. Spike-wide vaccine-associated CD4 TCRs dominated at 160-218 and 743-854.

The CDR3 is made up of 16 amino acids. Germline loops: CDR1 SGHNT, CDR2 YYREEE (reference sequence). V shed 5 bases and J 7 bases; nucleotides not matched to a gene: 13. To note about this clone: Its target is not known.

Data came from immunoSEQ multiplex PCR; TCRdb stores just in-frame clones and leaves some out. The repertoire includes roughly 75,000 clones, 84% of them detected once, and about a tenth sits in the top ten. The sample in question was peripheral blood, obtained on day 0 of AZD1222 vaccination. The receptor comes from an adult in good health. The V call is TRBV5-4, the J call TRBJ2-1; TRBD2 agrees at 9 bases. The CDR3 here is CASSYDMSGGRNEQFF. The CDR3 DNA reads TGTGCCAGCAGTTATGATATGAGCGGGGGGAGGAATGAGCAGTTCTTC. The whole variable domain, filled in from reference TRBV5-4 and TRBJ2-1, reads ETGVTQSPTHLIKTRGQQVTLRCSSQSGHNTVSWYQQALGQGPQFIFQYYREEENGRGNFPPRFSGLQFPNYSSELNVNALELDDSALYLCASSYDMSGGRNEQFFGPGTRLTVL.